This entry concerns a single TCR beta chain. Antigen unknown. Nominal health characterized the donors when sampled, though unrecorded immune exposures were likely. This sample was included in a study of cytomegalovirus exposure and HLA in healthy donors. Study results and caveats: The listing of 160 or so TCR beta chains classed them as cytomegalovirus-associated.

Both 60 Vbeta primers and 13 Jbeta primers went into the PCR. Produced via immunoSEQ multiplex PCR; TCRdb's table is partial and in-frame only. The sample lists 150,000 to 200,000 clones; 85% were seen once. Specimen: PBMCs. The source is a boy aged 2 to 10 in good health and CMV-seronegative.

The CDR3 DNA is TGTGCCAGCTCACCCGGGATCACCGACTATGAGCAGTTCTTC. It is translated as CASSPGITDYEQFF. This chain joins TRBV9 and TRBJ2-1; possible D gene TRBD2, 5 bases. V was trimmed by 7 bases and J by 8 bases, leaving 19 bases between them. CDR3 size: 14 residues. CDR1 and CDR2 (germline): SGDLS, YYNGEE. The full variable domain, in which reference TRBV9 and TRBJ2-1 provide the parts outside the CDR3, is DSGVTQTPKHLITATGQRVTLRCSPRSGDLSVYWYQQSLDQGLQFLIQYYNGEERAKGNILERFSAQQFPDLHSELNLSSLELGDSALYFCASSPGITDYEQFFGPGTRLTVL.